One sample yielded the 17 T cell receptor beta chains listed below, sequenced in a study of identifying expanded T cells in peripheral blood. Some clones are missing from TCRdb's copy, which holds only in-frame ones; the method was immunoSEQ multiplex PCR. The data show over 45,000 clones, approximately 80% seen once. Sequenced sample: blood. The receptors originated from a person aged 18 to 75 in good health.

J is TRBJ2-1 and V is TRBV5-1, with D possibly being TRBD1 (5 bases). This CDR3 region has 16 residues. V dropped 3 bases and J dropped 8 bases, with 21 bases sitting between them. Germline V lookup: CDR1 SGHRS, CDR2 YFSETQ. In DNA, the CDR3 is TGCGCCAGCAGCTCCAGGGTAGCAGGTTTTCGAGATGAGCAGTTCTTC. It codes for CASSSRVAGFRDEQFF.

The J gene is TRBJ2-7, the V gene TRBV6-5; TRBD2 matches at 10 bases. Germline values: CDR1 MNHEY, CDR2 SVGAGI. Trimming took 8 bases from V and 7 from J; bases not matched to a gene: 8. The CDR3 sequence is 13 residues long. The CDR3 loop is CASGLAGGREQYF. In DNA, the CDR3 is TGTGCCAGCGGATTAGCGGGGGGAAGGGAGCAGTACTTC.

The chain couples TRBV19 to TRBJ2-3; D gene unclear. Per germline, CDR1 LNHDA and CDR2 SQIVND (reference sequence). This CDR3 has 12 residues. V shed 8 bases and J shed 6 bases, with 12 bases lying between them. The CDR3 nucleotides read TGTGCCAGTGGACCCGCTCGGGATACGCAGTATTTT. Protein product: CASGPARDTQYF.

For the CDR3, the DNA is TGTGCCAGCAGCTTGATGGCGGGACAGGGAGGAGAGACCCAGTACTTC. Translation: CASSLMAGQGGETQYF. The gene calls are TRBV7-8 and TRBJ2-5, with 9 bases lining up with TRBD1. The CDR3 sequence is 16 residues long. The germline V gene encodes CDR1 SGHVS and CDR2 FQNEAQ. The trim removed 3 bases at V and 4 bases at J, leaving 9 bases unmatched. The full variable domain, its missing parts supplied by reference TRBV7-8 and TRBJ2-5, is GAGVSQSPRYKVAKRGQDVALRCDPISGHVSLFWYQQALGQGPEFLTYFQNEAQLDKSGLPSDRFFAERPEGSVSTLKIQRTQQEDSAVYLCASSLMAGQGGETQYFGPGTRLLVL.

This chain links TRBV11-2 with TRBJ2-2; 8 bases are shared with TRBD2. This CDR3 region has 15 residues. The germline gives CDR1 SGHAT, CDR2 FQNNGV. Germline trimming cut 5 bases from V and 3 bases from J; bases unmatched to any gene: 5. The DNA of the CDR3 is TGTGCCAGCAGCCGACGGGAGGGCCACACCGGGGAGCTGTTTTTT. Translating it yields CASSRREGHTGELFF.

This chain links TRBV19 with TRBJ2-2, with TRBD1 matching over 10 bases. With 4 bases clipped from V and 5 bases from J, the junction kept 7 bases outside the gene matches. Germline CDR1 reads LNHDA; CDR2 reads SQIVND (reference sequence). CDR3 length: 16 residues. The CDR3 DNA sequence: TGTGCCAGTAGTAGGAAGACAGGGGGCGCGACCGGGGAGCTGTTTTTT. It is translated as CASSRKTGGATGELFF.

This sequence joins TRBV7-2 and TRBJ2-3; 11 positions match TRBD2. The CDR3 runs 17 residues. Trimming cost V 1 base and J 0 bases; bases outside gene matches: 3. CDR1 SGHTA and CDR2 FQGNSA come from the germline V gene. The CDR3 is CASSLGASGGSTDTQYF. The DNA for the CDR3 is TGTGCCAGCAGCTTAGGGGCTAGCGGGGGGAGCACAGATACGCAGTATTTT.

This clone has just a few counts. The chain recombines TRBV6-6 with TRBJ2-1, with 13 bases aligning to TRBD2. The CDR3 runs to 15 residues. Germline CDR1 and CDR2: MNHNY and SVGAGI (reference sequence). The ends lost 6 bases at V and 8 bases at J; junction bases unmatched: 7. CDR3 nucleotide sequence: TGTGCCAGCAGCCATACTAGCGGGAGGGAGGATGAGCAGTTCTTC. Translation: CASSHTSGREDEQFF.

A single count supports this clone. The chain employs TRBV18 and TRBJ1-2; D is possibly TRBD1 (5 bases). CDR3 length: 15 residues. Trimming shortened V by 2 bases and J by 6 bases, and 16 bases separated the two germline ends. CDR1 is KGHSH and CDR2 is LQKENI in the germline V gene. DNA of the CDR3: TGTGCCAGCTCACCAACAGGTTCTCAATCCCATGGCTACACCTTC. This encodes CASSPTGSQSHGYTF.

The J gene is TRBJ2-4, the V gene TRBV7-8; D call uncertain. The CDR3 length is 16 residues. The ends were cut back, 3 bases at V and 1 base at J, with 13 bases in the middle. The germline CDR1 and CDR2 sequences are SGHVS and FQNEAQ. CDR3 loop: CASSLTGVAAKNIQYF. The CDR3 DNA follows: TGTGCCAGCAGCTTGACCGGCGTTGCGGCCAAAAACATTCAGTACTTC.

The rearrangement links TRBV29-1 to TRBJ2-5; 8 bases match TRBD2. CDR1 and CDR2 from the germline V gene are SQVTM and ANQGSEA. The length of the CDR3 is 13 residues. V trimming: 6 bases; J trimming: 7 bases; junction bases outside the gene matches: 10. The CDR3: CSVGLGRLGTQYF. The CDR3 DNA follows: TGCAGCGTGGGACTAGGGCGCTTGGGGACCCAGTACTTC. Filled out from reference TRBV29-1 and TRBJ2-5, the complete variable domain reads SAVISQKPSRDICQRGTSLTIQCQVDSQVTMMFWYRQQPGQSLTLIATANQGSEATYESGFVIDKFPISRPNLTFSTLTVSNMSPEDSSIYLCSVGLGRLGTQYFGPGTRLLVL.

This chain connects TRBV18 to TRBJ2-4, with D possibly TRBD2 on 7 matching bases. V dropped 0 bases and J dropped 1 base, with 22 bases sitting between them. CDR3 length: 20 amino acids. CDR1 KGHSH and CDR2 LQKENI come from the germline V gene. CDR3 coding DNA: TGTGCCAGCTCACCACCTATTGGGGGGGGCGCAGGTCCGGCCAAAAACATTCAGTACTTC. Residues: CASSPPIGGGAGPAKNIQYF.

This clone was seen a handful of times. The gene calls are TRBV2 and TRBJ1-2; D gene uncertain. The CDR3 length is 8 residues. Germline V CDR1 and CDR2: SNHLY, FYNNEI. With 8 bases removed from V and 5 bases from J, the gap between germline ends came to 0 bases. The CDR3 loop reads CASYGYTF. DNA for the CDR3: TGTGCCAGCTATGGCTACACCTTC.

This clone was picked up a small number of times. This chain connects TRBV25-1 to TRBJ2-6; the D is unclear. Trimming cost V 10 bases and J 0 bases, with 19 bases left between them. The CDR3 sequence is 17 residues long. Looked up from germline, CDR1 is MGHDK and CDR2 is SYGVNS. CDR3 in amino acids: CATPGQDPPSGANVLTF. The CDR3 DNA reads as TGTGCCACTCCAGGTCAGGATCCCCCCTCTGGGGCCAACGTCCTGACTTTC.

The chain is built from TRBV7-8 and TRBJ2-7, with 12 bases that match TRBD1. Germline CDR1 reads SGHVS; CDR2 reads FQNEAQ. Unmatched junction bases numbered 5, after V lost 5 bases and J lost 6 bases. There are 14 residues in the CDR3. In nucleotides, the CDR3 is TGTGCCAGCAGCCGCCGGGACAGGGGGCCCGAGCAGTACTTC. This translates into CASSRRDRGPEQYF.

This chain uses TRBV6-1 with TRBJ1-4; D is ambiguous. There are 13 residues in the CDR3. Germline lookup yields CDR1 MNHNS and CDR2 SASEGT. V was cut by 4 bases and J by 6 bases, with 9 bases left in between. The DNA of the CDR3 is TGTGCCAGCAGTGCTAGTCGAGATGAAAAACTGTTTTTT. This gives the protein CASSASRDEKLFF.

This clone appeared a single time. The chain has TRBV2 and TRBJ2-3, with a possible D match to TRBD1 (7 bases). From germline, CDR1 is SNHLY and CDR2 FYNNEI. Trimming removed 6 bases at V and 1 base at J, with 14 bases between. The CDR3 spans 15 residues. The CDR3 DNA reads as TGTGCCAGCAGGGAGGGGGCCCATGGCACAGATACGCAGTATTTT. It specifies CASREGAHGTDTQYF. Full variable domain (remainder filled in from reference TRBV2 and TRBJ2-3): EPEVTQTPSHQVTQMGQEVILRCVPISNHLYFYWYRQILGQKVEFLVSFYNNEISEKSEIFDDQFSVERPDGSNFTLKIRSTKLEDSAMYFCASREGAHGTDTQYFGPGTRLTVL.